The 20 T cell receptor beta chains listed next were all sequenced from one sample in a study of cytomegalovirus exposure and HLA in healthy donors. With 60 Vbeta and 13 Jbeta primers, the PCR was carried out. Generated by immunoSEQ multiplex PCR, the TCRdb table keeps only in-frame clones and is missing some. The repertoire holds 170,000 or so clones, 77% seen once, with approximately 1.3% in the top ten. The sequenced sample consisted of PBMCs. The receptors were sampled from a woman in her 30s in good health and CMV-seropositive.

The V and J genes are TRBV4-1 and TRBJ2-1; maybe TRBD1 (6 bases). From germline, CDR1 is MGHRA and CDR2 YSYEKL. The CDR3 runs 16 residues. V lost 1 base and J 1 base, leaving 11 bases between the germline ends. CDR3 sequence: CASSQVGRGSYNEQFF. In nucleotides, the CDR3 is TGCGCCAGCAGCCAAGTCGGCAGGGGTTCCTACAATGAGCAGTTCTTC.

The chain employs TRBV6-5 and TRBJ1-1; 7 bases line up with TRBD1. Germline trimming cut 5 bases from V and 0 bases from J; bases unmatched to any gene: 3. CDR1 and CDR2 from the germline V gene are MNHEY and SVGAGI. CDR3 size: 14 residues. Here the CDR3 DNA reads TGTGCCAGCAGTCGACAGGGACTGAACACTGAAGCTTTCTTT. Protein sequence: CASSRQGLNTEAFF.

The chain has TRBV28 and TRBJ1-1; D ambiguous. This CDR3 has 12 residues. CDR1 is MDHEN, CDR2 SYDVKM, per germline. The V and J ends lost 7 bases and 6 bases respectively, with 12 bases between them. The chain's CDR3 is CASTRVGAEAFF. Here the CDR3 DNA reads TGTGCCAGCACCCGGGTCGGGGCTGAAGCTTTCTTT. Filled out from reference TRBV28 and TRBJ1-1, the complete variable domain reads DVKVTQSSRYLVKRTGEKVFLECVQDMDHENMFWYRQDPGLGLRLIYFSYDVKMKEKGDIPEGYSVSREKKERFSLILESASTNQTSMYLCASTRVGAEAFFGQGTRLTVV.

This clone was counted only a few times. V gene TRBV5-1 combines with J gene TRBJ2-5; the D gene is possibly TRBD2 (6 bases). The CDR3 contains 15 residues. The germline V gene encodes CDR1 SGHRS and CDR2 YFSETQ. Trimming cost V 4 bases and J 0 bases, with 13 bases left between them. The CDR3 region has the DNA TGCGCCAGCAGCCAAACACTAGCCAACCAAGAGACCCAGTACTTC. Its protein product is CASSQTLANQETQYF.

The CDR3 reads CAWSVARANGYTF. The CDR3 bases are TGTGCCTGGAGTGTTGCCAGGGCGAATGGCTACACCTTC. The genes are TRBV30 and TRBJ1-2; D is possibly TRBD1 (5 bases). The CDR3 contains 13 residues. Per the germline V gene, CDR1 is GTSNPN and CDR2 is SVGIG (reference sequence). V lost 0 bases to trimming and J lost 6 bases, with 11 bases between them.

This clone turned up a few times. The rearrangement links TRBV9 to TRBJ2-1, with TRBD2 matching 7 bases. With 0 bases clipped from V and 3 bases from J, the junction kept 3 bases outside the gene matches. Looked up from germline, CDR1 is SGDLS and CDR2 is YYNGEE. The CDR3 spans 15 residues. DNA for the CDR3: TGTGCCAGCAGCGTAGCGGGAGGTTACTACAATGAGCAGTTCTTC. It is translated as CASSVAGGYYNEQFF.

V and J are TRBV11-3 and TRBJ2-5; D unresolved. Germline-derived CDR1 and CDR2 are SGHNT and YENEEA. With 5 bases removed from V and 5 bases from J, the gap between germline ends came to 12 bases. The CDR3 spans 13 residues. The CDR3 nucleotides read TGTGCCAGCAGCAAAGCGCTTTCGGAGACCCAGTACTTC. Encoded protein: CASSKALSETQYF.

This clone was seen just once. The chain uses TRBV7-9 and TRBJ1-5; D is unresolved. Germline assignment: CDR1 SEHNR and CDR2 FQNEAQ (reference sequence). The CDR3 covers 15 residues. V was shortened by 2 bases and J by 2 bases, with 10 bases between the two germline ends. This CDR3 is CASSLSGRGNQPQHF. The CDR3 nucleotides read TGTGCCAGCAGCTTAAGCGGACGGGGCAATCAGCCCCAGCATTTT.

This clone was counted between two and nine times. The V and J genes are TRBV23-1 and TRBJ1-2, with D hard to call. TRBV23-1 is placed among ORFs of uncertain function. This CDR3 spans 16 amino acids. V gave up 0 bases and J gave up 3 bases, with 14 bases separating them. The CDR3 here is CASSQSPAGRDYGYTF. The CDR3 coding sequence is TGCGCCAGCAGTCAATCGCCCGCTGGGCGGGACTATGGCTACACCTTC.

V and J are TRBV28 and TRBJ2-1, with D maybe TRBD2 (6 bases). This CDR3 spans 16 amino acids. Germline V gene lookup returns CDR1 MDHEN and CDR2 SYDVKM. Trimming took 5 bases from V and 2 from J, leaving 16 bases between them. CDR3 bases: TGTGCCAGCAGTCCTGGTGGGAGGTCCCCCTACAATGAGCAGTTCTTC. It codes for CASSPGGRSPYNEQFF.

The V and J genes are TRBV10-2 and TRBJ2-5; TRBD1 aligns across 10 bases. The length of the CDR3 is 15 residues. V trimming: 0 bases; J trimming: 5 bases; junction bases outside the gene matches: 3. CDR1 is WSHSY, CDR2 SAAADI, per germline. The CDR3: CASSESRTGGETQYF. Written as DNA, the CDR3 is TGCGCCAGCAGTGAGTCGCGGACAGGGGGGGAGACCCAGTACTTC.

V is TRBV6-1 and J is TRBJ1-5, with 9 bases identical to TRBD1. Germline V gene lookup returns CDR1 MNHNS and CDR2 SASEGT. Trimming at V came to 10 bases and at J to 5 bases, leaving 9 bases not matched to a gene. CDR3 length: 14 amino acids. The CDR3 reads CAITPGQGHQPQHF. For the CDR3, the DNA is TGTGCCATCACGCCGGGACAGGGCCATCAGCCCCAGCATTTT.

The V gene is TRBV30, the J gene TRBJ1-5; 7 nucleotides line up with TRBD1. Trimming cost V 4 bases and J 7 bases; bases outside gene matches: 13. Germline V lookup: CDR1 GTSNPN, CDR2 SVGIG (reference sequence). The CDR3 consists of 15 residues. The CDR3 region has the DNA TGTGCCTGGAAGCACCAACAGGGGCAAGGCCAGCCCCAGCATTTT. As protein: CAWKHQQGQGQPQHF.

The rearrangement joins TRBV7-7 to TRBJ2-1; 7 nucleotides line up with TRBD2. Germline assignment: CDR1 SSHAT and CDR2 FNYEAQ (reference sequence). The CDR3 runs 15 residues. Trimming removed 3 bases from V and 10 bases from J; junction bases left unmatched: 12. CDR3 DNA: TGTGCCAGCAGCTTGAGTAGCGGGCAATACGTGGAGCAGTTCTTC. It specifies CASSLSSGQYVEQFF.

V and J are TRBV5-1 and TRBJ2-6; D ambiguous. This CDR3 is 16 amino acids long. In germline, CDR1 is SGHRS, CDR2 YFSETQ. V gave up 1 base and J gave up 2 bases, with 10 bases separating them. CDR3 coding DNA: TGCGCCAGCAGCTTGAGGTTCGCGGCTGGGGCCAACGTCCTGACTTTC. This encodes CASSLRFAAGANVLTF. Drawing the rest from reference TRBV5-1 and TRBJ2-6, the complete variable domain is KAGVTQTPRYLIKTRGQQVTLSCSPISGHRSVSWYQQTPGQGLQFLFEYFSETQRNKGNFPGRFSGRQFSNSRSEMNVSTLELGDSALYLCASSLRFAAGANVLTFGAGSRLTVL.

In DNA, the CDR3 is TGTGCCAGCAGCCCCTGGACTAGCGGGAGTAACGAGCAGTACTTC. Translation gives CASSPWTSGSNEQYF. The chain carries TRBV7-9 and TRBJ2-7, with 13 bases matching TRBD2. Germline V gene lookup returns CDR1 SEHNR and CDR2 FQNEAQ (reference sequence). V trimming: 5 bases; J trimming: 5 bases; junction bases outside the gene matches: 6. The CDR3 contains 15 residues. The complete variable domain, with remaining parts taken from reference TRBV7-9 and TRBJ2-7, reads DTGVSQNPRHKITKRGQNVTFRCDPISEHNRLYWYRQTLGQGPEFLTYFQNEAQLEKSRLLSDRFSAERPKGSFSTLEIQRTEQGDSAMYLCASSPWTSGSNEQYFGPGTRLTVT.

The CDR3 sequence is CASSLEGAWDTEAFF. The CDR3, as DNA: TGTGCCAGCAGTTTGGAGGGAGCGTGGGACACTGAAGCTTTCTTT. The chain links TRBV28 to TRBJ1-1; no clear D gene. The germline gives CDR1 MDHEN, CDR2 SYDVKM. The length of the CDR3 is 15 residues. V was shortened by 3 bases and J by 3 bases, with 14 bases between the two germline ends.

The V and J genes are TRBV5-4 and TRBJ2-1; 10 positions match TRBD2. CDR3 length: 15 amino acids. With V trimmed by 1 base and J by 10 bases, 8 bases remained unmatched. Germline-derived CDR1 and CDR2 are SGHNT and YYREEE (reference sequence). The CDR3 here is CASSLTGTSVWEQFF. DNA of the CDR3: TGTGCCAGCAGCTTGACCGGGACTAGCGTCTGGGAGCAGTTCTTC.

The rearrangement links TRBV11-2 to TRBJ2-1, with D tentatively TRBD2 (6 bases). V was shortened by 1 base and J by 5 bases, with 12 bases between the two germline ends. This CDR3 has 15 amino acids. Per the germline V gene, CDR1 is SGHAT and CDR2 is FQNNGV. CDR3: CASSLVGGLNNEQFF. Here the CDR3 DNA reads TGTGCCAGCAGCTTAGTCGGGGGATTAAACAATGAGCAGTTCTTC.

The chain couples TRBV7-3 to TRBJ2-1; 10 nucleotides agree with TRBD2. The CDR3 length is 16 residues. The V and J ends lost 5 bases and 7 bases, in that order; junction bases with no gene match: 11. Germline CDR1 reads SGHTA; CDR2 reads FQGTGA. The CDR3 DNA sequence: TGTGCCAGCAGCATATCCCTAGCGGGAGCGGGGAATGAGCAGTTCTTC. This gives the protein CASSISLAGAGNEQFF. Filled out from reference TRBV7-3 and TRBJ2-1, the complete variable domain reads GAGVSQTPSNKVTEKGKYVELRCDPISGHTALYWYRQSLGQGPEFLIYFQGTGAADDSGLPNDRFFAVRPEGSVSTLKIQRTERGDSAVYLCASSISLAGAGNEQFFGPGTRLTVL.